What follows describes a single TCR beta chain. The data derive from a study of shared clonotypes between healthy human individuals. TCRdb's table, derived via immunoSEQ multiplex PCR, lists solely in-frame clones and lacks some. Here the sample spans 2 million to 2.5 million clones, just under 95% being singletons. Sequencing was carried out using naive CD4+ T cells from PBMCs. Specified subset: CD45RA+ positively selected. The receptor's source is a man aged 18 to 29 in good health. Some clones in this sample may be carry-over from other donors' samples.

The CDR3 protein is CASSIDPPVNTIYF. In nucleotides, the CDR3 is TGCGCCAGCAGCATCGATCCCCCTGTCAACACCATATATTTT. The rearrangement joins TRBV5-1 to TRBJ1-3, with no clear D. V shed 4 bases and J shed 7 bases, with 15 bases lying between them. This CDR3 comprises 14 residues. The germline CDR1 and CDR2 sequences are SGHRS and YFSETQ.